The source of this T cell receptor (beta chain) is a study of T cell changes during pregnancy in multiple sclerosis. The repertoire was sequenced with immunoSEQ multiplex PCR; TCRdb's copy has only in-frame clones and lacks some. This sample carries approximately 97,000 clones, 75% to 95% of them seen once, and the ten largest clones take around 1.7%. Germline V CDR1 and CDR2: GTSNPN, SVGIG (reference sequence). Unmatched junction bases numbered 6, after V lost 3 bases and J lost 4 bases. This CDR3 is 14 amino acids long. The receptor comes from a female donor in good health, enrolled as a control in a pregnancy study. V usage is TRBV30 and J usage is TRBJ2-3; 8 bases line up with TRBD2. The starting material was peripheral blood, obtained after pregnancy. Here the CDR3 DNA reads TGTGCCTGGAGGCTCGGGGGGGCCGCAGATACGCAGTATTTT. Translation: CAWRLGGAADTQYF.